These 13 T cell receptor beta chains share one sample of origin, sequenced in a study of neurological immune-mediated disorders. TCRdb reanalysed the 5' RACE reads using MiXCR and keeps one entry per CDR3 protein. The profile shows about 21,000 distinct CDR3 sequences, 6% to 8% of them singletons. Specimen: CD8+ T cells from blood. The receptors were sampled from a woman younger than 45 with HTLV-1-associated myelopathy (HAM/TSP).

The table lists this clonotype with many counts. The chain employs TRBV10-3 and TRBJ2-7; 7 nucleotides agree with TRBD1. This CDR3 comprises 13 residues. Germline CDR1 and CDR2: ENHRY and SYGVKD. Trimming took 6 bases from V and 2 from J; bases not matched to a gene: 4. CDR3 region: CAISGTETYEQYF. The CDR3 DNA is TGTGCCATCAGCGGGACAGAGACCTACGAGCAGTACTTC.

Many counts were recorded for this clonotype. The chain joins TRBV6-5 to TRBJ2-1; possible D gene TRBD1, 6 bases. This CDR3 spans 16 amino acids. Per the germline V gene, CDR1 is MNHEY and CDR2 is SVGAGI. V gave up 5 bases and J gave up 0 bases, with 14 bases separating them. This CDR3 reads CASSETGTSSYNEQFF. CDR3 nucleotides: TGTGCCAGCAGTGAGACAGGTACCAGCTCCTACAATGAGCAGTTCTTC.

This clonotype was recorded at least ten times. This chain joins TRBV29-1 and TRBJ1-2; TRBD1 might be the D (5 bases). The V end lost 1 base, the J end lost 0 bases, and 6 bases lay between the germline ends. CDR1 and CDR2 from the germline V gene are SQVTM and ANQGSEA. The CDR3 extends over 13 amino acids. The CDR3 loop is CSVEGTTNYGYTF. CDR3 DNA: TGCAGCGTTGAAGGGACAACTAACTATGGCTACACCTTC.

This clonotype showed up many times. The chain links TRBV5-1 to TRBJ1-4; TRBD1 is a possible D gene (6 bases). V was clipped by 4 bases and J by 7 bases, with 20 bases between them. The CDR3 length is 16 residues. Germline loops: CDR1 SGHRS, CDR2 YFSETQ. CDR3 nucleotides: TGCGCCAGCAGCCCCTTGAGTCAGGGGAGTCGTGAAAAACTGTTTTTT. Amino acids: CASSPLSQGSREKLFF.

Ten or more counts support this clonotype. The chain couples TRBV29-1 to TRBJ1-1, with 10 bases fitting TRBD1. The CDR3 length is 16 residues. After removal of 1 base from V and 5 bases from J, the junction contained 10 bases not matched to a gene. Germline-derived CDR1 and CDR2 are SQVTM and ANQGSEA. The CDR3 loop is CSVEGRTGGFSTEAFF. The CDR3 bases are TGCAGCGTTGAAGGCAGGACAGGGGGATTCTCGACTGAAGCTTTCTTT.

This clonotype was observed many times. CDR3 in DNA: TGTGCCATCAGTACAGTGGACAACGAGCAGTACTTC. This codes for CAISTVDNEQYF. The chain has TRBV10-3 and TRBJ2-7; D is perhaps TRBD1 (5 bases). The CDR3 runs to 12 residues. V was trimmed by 5 bases and J by 5 bases, leaving 10 bases between them. CDR1 and CDR2 (germline): ENHRY, SYGVKD.

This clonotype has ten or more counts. The CDR3 nucleotides read TGTGCCAGCAGTTTATGGGACAGCTACAATGAGCAGTTCTTC. It encodes CASSLWDSYNEQFF. The chain uses TRBV27 and TRBJ2-1; 7 nucleotides line up with TRBD1. Germline CDR1 reads MNHEY; CDR2 reads SMNVEV (reference sequence). This CDR3 is built from 14 residues. After removal of 1 base from V and 3 bases from J, the junction contained 0 bases not matched to a gene.

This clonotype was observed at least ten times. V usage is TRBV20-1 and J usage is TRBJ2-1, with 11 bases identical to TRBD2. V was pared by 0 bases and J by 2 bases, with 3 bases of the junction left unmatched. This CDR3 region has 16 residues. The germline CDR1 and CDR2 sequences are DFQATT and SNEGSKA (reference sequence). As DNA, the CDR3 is TGCAGTGCTAGAGACGAACTAGCGGGGGCCTACAATGAGCAGTTCTTC. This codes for CSARDELAGAYNEQFF.

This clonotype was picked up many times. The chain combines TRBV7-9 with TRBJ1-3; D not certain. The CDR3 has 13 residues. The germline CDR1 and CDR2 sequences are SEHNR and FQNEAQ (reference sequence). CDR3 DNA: TGTGCGTGGGCGGCGAACTCTGGAAACACCATATATTTT. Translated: CAWAANSGNTIYF.

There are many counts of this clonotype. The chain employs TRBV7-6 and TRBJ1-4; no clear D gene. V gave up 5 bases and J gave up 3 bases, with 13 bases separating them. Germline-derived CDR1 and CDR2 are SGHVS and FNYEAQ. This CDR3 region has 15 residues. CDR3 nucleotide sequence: TGTGCCAGCAGCCCACCAGGCCTGCCTAATGAAAAACTGTTTTTT. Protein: CASSPPGLPNEKLFF. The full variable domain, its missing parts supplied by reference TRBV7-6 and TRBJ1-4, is GAGVSQSPRYKVTKRGQDVALRCDPISGHVSLYWYRQALGQGPEFLTYFNYEAQQDKSGLPNDRFSAERPEGSISTLTIQRTEQRDSAMYRCASSPPGLPNEKLFFGSGTQLSVL.

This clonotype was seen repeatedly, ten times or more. Written as DNA, the CDR3 is TGTGCCAGCAGCTTAGAATGGGCTAGCGGGGGGCCCTTCTCGGCCAAAAACATTCAGTACTTC. Protein sequence: CASSLEWASGGPFSAKNIQYF. The genes are TRBV7-6 and TRBJ2-4; 11 bases agree with TRBD2. This CDR3 spans 21 amino acids. The V gene end was trimmed by 1 base and the J gene end by 1 base; junction bases not matched to a gene: 15. Germline CDR1 is SGHVS and CDR2 is FNYEAQ.

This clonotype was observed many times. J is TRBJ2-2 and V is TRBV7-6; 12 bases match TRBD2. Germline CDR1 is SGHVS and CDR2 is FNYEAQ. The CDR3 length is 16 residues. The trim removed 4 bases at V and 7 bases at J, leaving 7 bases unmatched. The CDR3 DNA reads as TGTGCCAGCAGCTCCAAACTAGCGGGGGGTCTCGGGGAGCTGTTTTTT. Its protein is CASSSKLAGGLGELFF.

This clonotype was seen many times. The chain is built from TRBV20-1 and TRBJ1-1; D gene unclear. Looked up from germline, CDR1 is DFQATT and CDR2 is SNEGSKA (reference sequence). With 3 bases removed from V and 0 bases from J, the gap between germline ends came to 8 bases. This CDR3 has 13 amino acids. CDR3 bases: TGCAGTGCTAGTCGGCAGTTGAACACTGAAGCTTTCTTT. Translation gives CSASRQLNTEAFF.